The present T cell receptor (beta chain) was sequenced within a study of CD8 T cells in Susac syndrome. An input of roughly 0.5 to 1 ug of RNA was subjected to reverse transcription using random hexamers. TCRdb recomputed calls from the immunoSEQ multiplex PCR reads with MiXCR, one row per CDR3 protein. The sample records under 350,000 distinct CDR3 sequences, 92% being singletons. The length of the CDR3 is 15 residues. V shed 4 bases, J shed 5 bases, and the junction held 3 bases outside the gene matches. The germline V gene encodes CDR1 KGHSH and CDR2 LQKENI. Input material: CD4+ T cells from PBMCs. The TCR sequence derives from a human donor with multiple sclerosis. The chain recombines TRBV18 with TRBJ2-1, with 12 bases that match TRBD2. CDR3 sequence: CASSLASGRDNEQFF. For the CDR3, the DNA is TGTGCCAGCTCACTCGCTAGCGGGAGGGACAATGAGCAGTTCTTC.